This entry lists 6 T cell receptor beta chains sequenced from one sample in a study of blood T cell repertoires in COVID-19. Sequenced by immunoSEQ multiplex PCR; TCRdb stores in-frame clones only, minus some. The sample holds about 330,000 clones, roughly 86% seen once. Sequenced material: peripheral blood. These receptors were collected from a woman between 45 and 60 years old with acute or convalescent COVID-19.

The chain couples TRBV7-8 to TRBJ1-5; 7 bases fit TRBD1. CDR3 size: 15 residues. Germline V gene data show CDR1 as SGHVS and CDR2 as FQNEAQ. The V and J ends lost 5 bases and 5 bases, in that order; junction bases with no gene match: 9. CDR3 in amino acids: CASSGRTGEYQPQHF. CDR3 DNA: TGTGCCAGCAGCGGGCGGACAGGCGAGTATCAGCCCCAGCATTTT.

The chain is built from TRBV30 and TRBJ2-2; TRBD2 aligns across 9 bases. V lost 3 bases to trimming and J lost 1 base; unmatched junction nucleotides: 0. In germline, CDR1 is GTSNPN, CDR2 SVGIG (reference sequence). The CDR3 runs 14 residues. CDR3 loop: CAWRTSGNTGELFF. DNA of the CDR3: TGTGCCTGGAGGACTAGCGGGAACACCGGGGAGCTGTTTTTT.

V gene TRBV7-9 combines with J gene TRBJ2-1; 11 bases map to TRBD1. This CDR3 spans 15 amino acids. The junction had 9 bases not matched to a gene; V was cut back by 5 bases and J by 9 bases. The germline V gene encodes CDR1 SEHNR and CDR2 FQNEAQ (reference sequence). The CDR3 coding sequence is TGTGCCAGCAGCCAGGGACAGGGGGTATTGGGTGAGCAGTTCTTC. It encodes CASSQGQGVLGEQFF.

This clone has a handful of counts. Other DNA sequences in the same sample also yield this CDR3. This chain connects TRBV4-1 to TRBJ1-2; 7 bases align to TRBD1. CDR3 length: 13 residues. CDR1 is MGHRA, CDR2 YSYEKL, per germline. V shed 4 bases and J 4 bases; nucleotides not matched to a gene: 3. The CDR3 sequence: CASSPRDSYGYTF. The CDR3 region has the DNA TGCGCCAGCAGCCCCCGGGACAGCTATGGCTACACCTTC.

This clone showed up just a few times. The V gene is TRBV27, the J gene TRBJ2-7; 10 bases map to TRBD1. J was trimmed by 2 bases and V by 4 bases; bases with no gene match: 5. This CDR3 spans 15 amino acids. Germline V gene lookup returns CDR1 MNHEY and CDR2 SMNVEV (reference sequence). CDR3 DNA sequence: TGTGCCAGCAGTTCCGGGACAGGGGTGCCCTACGAGCAGTACTTC. Translation gives CASSSGTGVPYEQYF.

The chain links TRBV7-6 to TRBJ2-2; 15 bases are a match to TRBD2. Germline-derived CDR1 and CDR2 are SGHVS and FNYEAQ. This CDR3 region has 19 residues. J gave up 3 bases and V 5 bases, and 10 bases lay outside the gene matches. CDR3 amino acids: CASSPGLAGGPGYTGELFF. CDR3 sequence (DNA): TGTGCCAGCAGCCCCGGACTAGCGGGAGGGCCAGGGTACACCGGGGAGCTGTTTTTT.